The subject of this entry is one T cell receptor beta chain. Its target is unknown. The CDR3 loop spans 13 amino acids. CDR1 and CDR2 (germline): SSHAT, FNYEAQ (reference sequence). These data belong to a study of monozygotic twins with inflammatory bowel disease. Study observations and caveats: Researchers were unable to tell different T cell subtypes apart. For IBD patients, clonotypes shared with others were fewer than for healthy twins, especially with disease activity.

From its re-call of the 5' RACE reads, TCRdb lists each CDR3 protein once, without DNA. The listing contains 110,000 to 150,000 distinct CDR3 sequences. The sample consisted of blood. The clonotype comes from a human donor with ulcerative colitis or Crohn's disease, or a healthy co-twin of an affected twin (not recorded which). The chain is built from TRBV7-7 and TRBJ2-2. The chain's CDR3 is CASSLDSSGELFF. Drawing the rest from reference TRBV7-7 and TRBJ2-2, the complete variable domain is GAGVSQSPRYKVTKRGQDVTLRCDPISSHATLYWYQQALGQGPEFLTYFNYEAQPDKSGLPSDRFSAERPEGSISTLTIQRTEQRDSAMYRCASSLDSSGELFFGEGSRLTVL.